This TCR beta chain was identified during a study of blood T cell repertoires in COVID-19. Across the whole study: Sites across the United States, Italy and Spain contributed samples from acute and convalescent COVID-19.

Looked up from germline, CDR1 is SGHTA and CDR2 is FQGTGA. J gave up 2 bases and V 4 bases, and 6 bases lay outside the gene matches. The CDR3 has 16 amino acids. Using immunoSEQ multiplex PCR, the repertoire was profiled, and TCRdb retains in-frame clones only, with some absent. The sample includes 55,000 to 65,000 clones, 80% to 90% of them seen just once. The chain joins TRBV7-3 to TRBJ2-2; the match to TRBD2 covers 8 bases. Sequences were obtained from peripheral blood. This clonotype was obtained from a human donor with active COVID-19. The donor label of this sample is uncertain. The CDR3 spells CASSSPGGPNTGELFF. As DNA, the CDR3 is TGTGCCAGCAGCTCCCCGGGGGGGCCAAACACCGGGGAGCTGTTTTTT.